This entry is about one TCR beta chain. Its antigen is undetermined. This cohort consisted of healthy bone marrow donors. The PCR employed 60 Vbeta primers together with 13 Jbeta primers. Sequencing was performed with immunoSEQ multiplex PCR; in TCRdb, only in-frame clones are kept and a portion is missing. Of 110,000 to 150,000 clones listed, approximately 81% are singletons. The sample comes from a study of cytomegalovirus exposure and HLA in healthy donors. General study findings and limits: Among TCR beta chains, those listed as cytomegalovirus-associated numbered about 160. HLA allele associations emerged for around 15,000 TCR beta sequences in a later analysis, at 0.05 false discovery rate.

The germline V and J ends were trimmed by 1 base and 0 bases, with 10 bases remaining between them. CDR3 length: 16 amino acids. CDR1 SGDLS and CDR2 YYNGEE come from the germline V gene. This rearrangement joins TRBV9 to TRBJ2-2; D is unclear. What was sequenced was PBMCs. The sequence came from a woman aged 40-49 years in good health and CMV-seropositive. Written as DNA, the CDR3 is TGTGCCAGCAGCGTAAGGTTTAGCTCGAACACCGGGGAGCTGTTTTTT. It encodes CASSVRFSSNTGELFF.